This T cell receptor (beta chain) came from a study of cytomegalovirus exposure and HLA in healthy donors. The length of the CDR3 is 14 residues. V lost 0 bases and J 4 bases, leaving 10 bases between the germline ends. The germline V gene has CDR1 SGHNT and CDR2 YYREEE (reference sequence). Notes on the study in general: Most TCR sequences were rare, but some public TCRs occurred in many donors.

On this clone itself: Its matching antigen is unknown.

The assay was immunoSEQ multiplex PCR, and TCRdb's table has in-frame clones only and misses some. The sample carries about 150,000 clones, more than 70% recorded once. This rearrangement joins TRBV5-4 to TRBJ2-5, with a tentative D call TRBD1 (6 bases). Sequencing input: PBMCs. The TCR was taken from a human donor in good health. CDR3 coding DNA: TGTGCCAGCAGCTTGGGGAAGGGGGTAGAGACCCAGTACTTC. Translation: CASSLGKGVETQYF.